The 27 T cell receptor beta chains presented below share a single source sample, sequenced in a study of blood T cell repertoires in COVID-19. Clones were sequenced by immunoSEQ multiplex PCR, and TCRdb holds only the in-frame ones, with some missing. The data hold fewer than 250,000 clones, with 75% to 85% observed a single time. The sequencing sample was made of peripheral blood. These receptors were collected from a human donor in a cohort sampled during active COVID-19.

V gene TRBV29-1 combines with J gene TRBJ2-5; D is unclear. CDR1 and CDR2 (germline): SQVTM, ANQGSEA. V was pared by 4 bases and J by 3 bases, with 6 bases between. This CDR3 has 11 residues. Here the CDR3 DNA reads TGCAGCGTTGGACGGGAAGAGACCCAGTACTTC. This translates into CSVGREETQYF.

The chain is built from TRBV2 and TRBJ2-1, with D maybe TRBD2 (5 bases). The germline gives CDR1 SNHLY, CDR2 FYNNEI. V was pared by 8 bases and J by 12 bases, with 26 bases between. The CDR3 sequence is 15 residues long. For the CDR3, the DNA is TGTGCCAGCTCAAAGTCGGGCGGGTCTCCCCCGACGCAGTTCTTC. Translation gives CASSKSGGSPPTQFF.

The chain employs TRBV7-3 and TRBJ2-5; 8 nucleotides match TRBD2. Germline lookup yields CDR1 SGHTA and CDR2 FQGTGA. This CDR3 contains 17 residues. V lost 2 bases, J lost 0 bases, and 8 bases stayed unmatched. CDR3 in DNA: TGTGCCAGCAGCTTAGGGGTGGCTAGCGGGTACCAAGAGACCCAGTACTTC. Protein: CASSLGVASGYQETQYF.

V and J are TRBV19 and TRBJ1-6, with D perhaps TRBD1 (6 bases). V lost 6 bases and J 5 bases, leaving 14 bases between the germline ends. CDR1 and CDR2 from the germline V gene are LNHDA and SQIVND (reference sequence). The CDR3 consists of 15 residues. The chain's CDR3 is CASRTGGADNSPLHF. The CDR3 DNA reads TGTGCCAGTAGGACCGGGGGGGCTGATAATTCACCCCTCCACTTT.

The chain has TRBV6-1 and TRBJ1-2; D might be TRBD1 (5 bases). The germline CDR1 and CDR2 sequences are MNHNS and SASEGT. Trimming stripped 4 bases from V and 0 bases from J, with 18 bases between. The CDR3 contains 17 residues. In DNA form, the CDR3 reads TGTGCCAGCAGTGGCCGGGACTTTACTTGGACTAACTATGGCTACACCTTC. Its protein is CASSGRDFTWTNYGYTF.

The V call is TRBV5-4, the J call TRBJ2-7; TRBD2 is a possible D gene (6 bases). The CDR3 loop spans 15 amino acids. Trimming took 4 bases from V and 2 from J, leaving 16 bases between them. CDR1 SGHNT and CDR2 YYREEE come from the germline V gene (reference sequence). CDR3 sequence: CASSLGRLSPYEQYF. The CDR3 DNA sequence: TGTGCCAGCAGCCTCGGGAGACTCAGCCCCTACGAGCAGTACTTC.

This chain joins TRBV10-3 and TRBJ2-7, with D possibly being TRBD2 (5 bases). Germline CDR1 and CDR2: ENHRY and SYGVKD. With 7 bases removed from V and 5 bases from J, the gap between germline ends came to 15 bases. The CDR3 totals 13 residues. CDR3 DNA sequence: TGTGCCATCACCACCGGACTTAAGGACGAGCAGTACTTC. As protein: CAITTGLKDEQYF.

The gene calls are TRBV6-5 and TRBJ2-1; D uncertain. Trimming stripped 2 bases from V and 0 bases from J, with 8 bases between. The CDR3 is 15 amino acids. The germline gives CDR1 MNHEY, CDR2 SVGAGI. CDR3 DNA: TGTGCCAGCAGTTACAGCGCGAGCTCCTACAATGAGCAGTTCTTC. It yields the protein CASSYSASSYNEQFF.

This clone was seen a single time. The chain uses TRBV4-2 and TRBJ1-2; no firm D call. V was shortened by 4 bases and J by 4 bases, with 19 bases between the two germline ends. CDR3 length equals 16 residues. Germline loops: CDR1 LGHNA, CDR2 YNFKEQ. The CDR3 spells CASSPNLGQAFYGYTF. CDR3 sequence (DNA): TGTGCCAGCAGCCCCAACCTCGGCCAGGCCTTCTATGGCTACACCTTC.

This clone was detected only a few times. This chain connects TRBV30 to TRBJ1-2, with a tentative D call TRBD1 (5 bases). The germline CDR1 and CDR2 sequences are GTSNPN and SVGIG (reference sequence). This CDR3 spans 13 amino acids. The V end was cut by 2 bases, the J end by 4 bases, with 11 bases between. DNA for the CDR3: TGTGCCTGGAGTAGGCGGGGGGGCTATGGCTACACCTTC. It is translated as CAWSRRGGYGYTF. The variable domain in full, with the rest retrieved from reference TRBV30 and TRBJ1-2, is SQTIHQWPATLVQPVGSPLSLECTVEGTSNPNLYWYRQAAGRGLQLLFYSVGIGQISSEVPQNLSASRPQDRQFILSSKKLLLSDSGFYLCAWSRRGGYGYTFGSGTRLTVV.

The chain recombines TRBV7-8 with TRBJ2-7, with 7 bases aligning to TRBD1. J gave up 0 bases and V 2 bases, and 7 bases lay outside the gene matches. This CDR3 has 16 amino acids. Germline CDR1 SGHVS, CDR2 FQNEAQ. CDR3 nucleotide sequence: TGTGCCAGCAGCTTAATTAGGGGGCGCCCCTCCTACGAGCAGTACTTC. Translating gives CASSLIRGRPSYEQYF.

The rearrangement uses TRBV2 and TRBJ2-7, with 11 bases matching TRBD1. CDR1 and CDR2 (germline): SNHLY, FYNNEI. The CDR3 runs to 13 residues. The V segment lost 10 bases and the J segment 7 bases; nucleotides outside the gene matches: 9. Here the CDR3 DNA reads TGTGCCACCTCTGGACAGGGGGCAGGGGAGCAGTACTTC. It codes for CATSGQGAGEQYF.

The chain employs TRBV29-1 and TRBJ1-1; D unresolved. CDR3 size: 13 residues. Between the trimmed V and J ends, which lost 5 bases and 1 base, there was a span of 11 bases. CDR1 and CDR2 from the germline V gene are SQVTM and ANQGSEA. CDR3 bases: TGCAGCGTTATAGAAATTCCGAACACTGAAGCTTTCTTT. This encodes CSVIEIPNTEAFF.

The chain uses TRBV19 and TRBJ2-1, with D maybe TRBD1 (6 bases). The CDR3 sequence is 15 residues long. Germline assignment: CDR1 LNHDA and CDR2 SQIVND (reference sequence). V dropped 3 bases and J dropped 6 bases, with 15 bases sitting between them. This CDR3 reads CASSIRGQLSNEQFF. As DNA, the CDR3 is TGTGCCAGTAGTATTAGAGGACAGCTCTCCAATGAGCAGTTCTTC.

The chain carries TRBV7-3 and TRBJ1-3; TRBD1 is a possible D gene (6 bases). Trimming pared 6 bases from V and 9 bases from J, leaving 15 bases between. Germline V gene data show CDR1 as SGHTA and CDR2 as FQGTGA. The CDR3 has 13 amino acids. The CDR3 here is CASSPTTGGTIYF. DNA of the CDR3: TGTGCCAGCAGTCCGACGACAGGAGGCACCATATATTTT.

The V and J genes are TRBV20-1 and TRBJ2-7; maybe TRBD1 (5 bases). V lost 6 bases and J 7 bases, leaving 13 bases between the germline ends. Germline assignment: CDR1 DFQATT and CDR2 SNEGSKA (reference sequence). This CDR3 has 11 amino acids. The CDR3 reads CSAPRVGEQYF. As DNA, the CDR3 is TGCAGTGCCCCCAGGGTTGGGGAGCAGTACTTC.

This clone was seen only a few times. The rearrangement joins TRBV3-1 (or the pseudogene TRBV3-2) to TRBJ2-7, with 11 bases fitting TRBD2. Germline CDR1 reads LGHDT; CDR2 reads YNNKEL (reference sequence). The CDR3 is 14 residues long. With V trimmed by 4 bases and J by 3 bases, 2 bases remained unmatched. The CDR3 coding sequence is TGTGCCAGCAGCCCCACTAGCGGGGGCTACGAGCAGTACTTC. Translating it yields CASSPTSGGYEQYF.

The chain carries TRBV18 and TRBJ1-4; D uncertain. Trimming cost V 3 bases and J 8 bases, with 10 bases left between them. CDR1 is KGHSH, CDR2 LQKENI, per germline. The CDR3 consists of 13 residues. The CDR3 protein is CASSPGLGEKLFF. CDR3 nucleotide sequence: TGTGCCAGCTCACCTGGACTGGGGGAAAAACTGTTTTTT.

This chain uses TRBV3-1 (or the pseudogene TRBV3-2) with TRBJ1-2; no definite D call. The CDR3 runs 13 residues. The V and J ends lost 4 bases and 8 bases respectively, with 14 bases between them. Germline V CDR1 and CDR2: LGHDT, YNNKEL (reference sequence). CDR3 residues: CASSPPEGGGYTF. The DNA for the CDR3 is TGTGCCAGCAGCCCCCCGGAGGGTGGGGGCTACACCTTC.

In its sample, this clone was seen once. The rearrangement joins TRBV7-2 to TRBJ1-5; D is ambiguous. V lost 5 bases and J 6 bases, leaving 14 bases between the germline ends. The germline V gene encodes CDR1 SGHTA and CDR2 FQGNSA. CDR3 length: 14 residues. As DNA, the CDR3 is TGTGCCAGCAGCCCCCGATACGGAGGTCAGCCCCAGCATTTT. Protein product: CASSPRYGGQPQHF.

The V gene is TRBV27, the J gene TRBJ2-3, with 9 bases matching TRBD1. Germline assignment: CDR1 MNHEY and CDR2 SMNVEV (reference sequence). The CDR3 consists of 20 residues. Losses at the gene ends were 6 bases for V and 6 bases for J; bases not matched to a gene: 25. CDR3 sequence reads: CASSPMGQGHEYRARDTQYF. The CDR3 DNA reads TGTGCCAGCAGCCCCATGGGACAGGGACACGAATACAGGGCGCGGGATACGCAGTATTTT.

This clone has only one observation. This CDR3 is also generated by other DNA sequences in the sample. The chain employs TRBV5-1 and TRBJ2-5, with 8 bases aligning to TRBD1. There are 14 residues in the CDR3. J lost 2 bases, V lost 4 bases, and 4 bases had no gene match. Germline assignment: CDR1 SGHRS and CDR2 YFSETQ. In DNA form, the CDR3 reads TGCGCCAGCAGCCTAACAGGGGGACAAGAGACCCAGTACTTC. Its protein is CASSLTGGQETQYF.

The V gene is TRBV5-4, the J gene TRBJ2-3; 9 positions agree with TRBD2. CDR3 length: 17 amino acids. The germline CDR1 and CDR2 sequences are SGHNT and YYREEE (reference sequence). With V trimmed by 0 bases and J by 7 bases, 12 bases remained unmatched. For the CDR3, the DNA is TGTGCCAGCAGCTTGGGGCTAGCGGGGTCGGGGAGGAATACGCAGTATTTT. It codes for CASSLGLAGSGRNTQYF.

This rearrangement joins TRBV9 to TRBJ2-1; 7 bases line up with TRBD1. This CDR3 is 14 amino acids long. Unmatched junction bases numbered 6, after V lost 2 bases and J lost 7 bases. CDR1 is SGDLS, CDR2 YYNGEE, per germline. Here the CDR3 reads CASSVSQGDNEQFF. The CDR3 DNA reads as TGTGCCAGCAGCGTTAGCCAGGGGGATAATGAGCAGTTCTTC.

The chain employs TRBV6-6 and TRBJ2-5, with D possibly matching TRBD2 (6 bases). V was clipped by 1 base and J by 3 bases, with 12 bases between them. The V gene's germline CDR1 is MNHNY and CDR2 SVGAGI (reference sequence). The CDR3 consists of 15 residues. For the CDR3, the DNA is TGTGCCAGCAGTTACTTACCGGGAGTAGAAGAGACCCAGTACTTC. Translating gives CASSYLPGVEETQYF.

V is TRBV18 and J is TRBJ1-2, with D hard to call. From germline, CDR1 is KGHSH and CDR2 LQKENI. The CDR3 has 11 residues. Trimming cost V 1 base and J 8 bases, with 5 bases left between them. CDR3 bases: TGTGCCAGCTCACCACGAGAGGGCTACACCTTC. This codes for CASSPREGYTF.

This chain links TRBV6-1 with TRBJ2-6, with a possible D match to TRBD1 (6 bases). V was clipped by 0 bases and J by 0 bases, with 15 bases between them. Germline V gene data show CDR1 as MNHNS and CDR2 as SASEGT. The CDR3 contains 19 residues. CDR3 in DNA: TGTGCCAGCAGTGAAGCTAGTTTAGGACAGTACTCTGGGGCCAACGTCCTGACTTTC. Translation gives CASSEASLGQYSGANVLTF.